Below are 19 T cell receptor beta chains sequenced from a single sample in a study of T cells after yellow fever vaccination (dated by TCRdb to about 2019). The label giving this sample's treatment or condition can be read as: live attenuated yellow fever vaccine strain. Receptor amplification or capture employed 5' RACE. TCRdb names Illumina NovaSeq 6000 as the instrument used. TCRdb reworked the public reads: Q25 trimming with fastp, MiXCR clone assembly, productive beta chains retained. A single entry per CDR3 protein holds the most common genes and DNA from its merged rows. The table for this sample lists about 350,000 distinct CDR3 sequences; approximately 4% of them were counted only once. The leading ten clones occupy 20% to 25% of the sample. The sample in question was PBMCs, obtained 5 days after the yellow fever booster vaccination. Receptors originate from a man younger than 35 who received the YFV17D yellow fever vaccine.

This clonotype has only a few counts. The CDR3 region is CASSSVAGTGELFF. CDR3 sequence (DNA): TGCGCCAGCAGCTCCGTGGCCGGGACCGGGGAGCTGTTTTTT. This chain links TRBV5-1 with TRBJ2-2, with D unclear. Trimming removed 3 bases from V and 5 bases from J, with 11 bases in between. The CDR3 is 14 residues long. CDR1 and CDR2 from the germline V gene are SGHRS and YFSETQ.

In this sample, this clonotype turned up many times. This sequence joins TRBV4-1 and TRBJ2-3; 7 bases fit TRBD2. CDR3 size: 16 residues. The V and J ends lost 5 bases and 3 bases, in that order; junction bases with no gene match: 11. Germline values: CDR1 MGHRA, CDR2 YSYEKL. The CDR3 reads CASSSPERGVTDTQYF. CDR3 DNA: TGCGCCAGCAGCTCCCCAGAGCGGGGAGTTACAGATACGCAGTATTTT.

The chain uses TRBV20-1 and TRBJ2-1; D is perhaps TRBD2 (5 bases). Trimming took off 2 bases at V and 2 bases at J, with 19 bases between the two ends. Germline CDR1 reads DFQATT; CDR2 reads SNEGSKA (reference sequence). The CDR3 runs 17 residues. The DNA for the CDR3 is TGCAGTGCTAGAAGTGGACTGGGTCTTGGACCCTACAATGAGCAGTTCTTC. It specifies CSARSGLGLGPYNEQFF.

V is TRBV19 and J is TRBJ1-1, with 7 bases aligning to TRBD1. V dropped 5 bases and J dropped 3; count of bases not matched to a gene: 3. Germline CDR1 and CDR2: LNHDA and SQIVND (reference sequence). The CDR3 contains 13 residues. The CDR3 reads CASSARGDTEAFF. Here the CDR3 DNA reads TGTGCCAGTAGTGCCAGGGGGGACACTGAAGCTTTCTTT.

At least ten counts were recorded for this clonotype. CDR3 protein: CASSLAPGTTEAFF. The CDR3, as DNA: TGCGCCAGCAGCTTGGCCCCAGGGACCACTGAAGCTTTCTTT. This chain uses TRBV5-1 with TRBJ1-1; TRBD1 might be the D (5 bases). Trimming removed 0 bases from V and 4 bases from J, with 10 bases in between. CDR1 is SGHRS, CDR2 YFSETQ, per germline. The CDR3 length is 14 residues.

V and J are TRBV19 and TRBJ2-7, with D possibly TRBD1 on 5 matching bases. The CDR3 covers 14 residues. Germline V gene data show CDR1 as LNHDA and CDR2 as SQIVND (reference sequence). With 3 bases removed from V and 2 bases from J, the gap between germline ends came to 11 bases. The CDR3 DNA reads TGTGCCAGTAGTATTCTTCCGACAGCCTACGAGCAGTACTTC. This gives the protein CASSILPTAYEQYF.

The chain employs TRBV3-1 and TRBJ1-6; D gene ambiguous. This CDR3 spans 14 amino acids. Germline V gene sequence: CDR1 LGHDT, CDR2 YNNKEL (reference sequence). The V end lost 1 base, the J end lost 10 bases, and 11 bases lay between the germline ends. CDR3 DNA sequence: TGTGCCAGCAGCCAAGGTCCAGTTGGCTCACCCCTCCACTTT. As protein: CASSQGPVGSPLHF. Full variable domain (outside the CDR3, taken from reference TRBV3-1 and TRBJ1-6): DTAVSQTPKYLVTQMGNDKSIKCEQNLGHDTMYWYKQDSKKFLKIMFSYNNKELIINETVPNRFSPKSPDKAHLNLHINSLELGDSAVYFCASSQGPVGSPLHFGNGTRLTVT.

Comment on this clonotype: A read error may produce the germline difference seen at one junction end. The chain employs TRBV7-2 and TRBJ2-3, with D tentatively TRBD1 or TRBD2 (7 bases each). CDR3 length: 14 amino acids. CDR1 SGHTA and CDR2 FQGNSA come from the germline V gene. Here the CDR3 DNA reads TGTGCCAGCAGCTTAGCGGGGGGGACAGATACGCTGTATTTT. This gives the protein CASSLAGGTDTLYF.

At least ten counts were recorded for this clonotype. J is TRBJ2-3 and V is TRBV9; 8 positions match TRBD1. Trimming at V came to 3 bases and at J to 4 bases, leaving 7 bases not matched to a gene. The CDR3 totals 15 residues. Germline loops: CDR1 SGDLS, CDR2 YYNGEE. For the CDR3, the DNA is TGTGCCAGCAGCGCGCAGGGGGCTGTGGCAGATACGCAGTATTTT. Its protein is CASSAQGAVADTQYF.

V and J are TRBV7-2 and TRBJ2-2; no firm D call. Germline CDR1 SGHTA, CDR2 FQGNSA. The V end was cut by 5 bases, the J end by 5 bases, with 9 bases between. CDR3 size: 13 residues. The DNA of the CDR3 is TGTGCCAGCAGCGATCGGTCAACCGGGGAGCTGTTTTTT. Translating it yields CASSDRSTGELFF.

This clonotype has ten or more counts. V gene TRBV7-2 combines with J gene TRBJ1-2, with TRBD1 identical over 9 bases. Germline CDR1 and CDR2: SGHTA and FQGNSA. This CDR3 has 16 residues. Trimming at V came to 5 bases and at J to 7 bases, leaving 14 bases not matched to a gene. In DNA form, the CDR3 reads TGTGCCAGCAGCCCGCCCACAGGGGGCGAAGTACCTGGCTACACCTTC. Amino acid sequence: CASSPPTGGEVPGYTF.

The V and J genes are TRBV29-1 and TRBJ2-7; D could derive from TRBD1 or TRBD2 (5 bases each). The CDR3 runs to 13 residues. The germline V gene encodes CDR1 SQVTM and CDR2 ANQGSEA. The V end was cut by 4 bases, the J end by 6 bases, with 16 bases between. The CDR3, as DNA: TGCAGCGTTGTCTTCCAGGGACGTTCCGAGCAGTACTTC. It codes for CSVVFQGRSEQYF.

This clonotype was seen a handful of times. V is TRBV7-2 and J is TRBJ1-1; possible D gene TRBD1, 5 bases. The length of the CDR3 is 13 residues. The V end lost 2 bases, the J end lost 5 bases, and 9 bases lay between the germline ends. Per germline, CDR1 SGHTA and CDR2 FQGNSA. Here the CDR3 DNA reads TGTGCCAGCAGCTTACTCCGGGGGACTGAAGCTTTCTTT. As protein: CASSLLRGTEAFF.

V usage is TRBV5-1 and J usage is TRBJ1-2; D is ambiguous. CDR3 length equals 12 residues. The germline V gene has CDR1 SGHRS and CDR2 YFSETQ. V was pared by 6 bases and J by 4 bases, with 10 bases between. This chain's CDR3 is CASNSLGYGYTF. CDR3 DNA: TGCGCCAGCAACTCCTTGGGCTATGGCTACACCTTC.

This clonotype has just a few counts. The V call is TRBV28, the J call TRBJ2-2; D possibly corresponds to TRBD2 (5 bases). The CDR3 is made up of 14 amino acids. Germline V gives CDR1 MDHEN, CDR2 SYDVKM. The V end was cut by 6 bases, the J end by 6 bases, with 14 bases between. The CDR3 DNA is TGTGCCAGCAGCCTGGCTCGCGGGCCCGGGGAGCTGTTTTTT. Translated: CASSLARGPGELFF.

There are a few counts of this clonotype. The chain couples TRBV7-6 to TRBJ1-4, with D hard to call. V shed 5 bases and J shed 6 bases, with 16 bases lying between them. In germline, CDR1 is SGHVS, CDR2 FNYEAQ. The length of the CDR3 is 15 residues. The CDR3 coding sequence is TGTGCCAGCAGCCGGACCGGGGTGGTGGATGAAAAACTGTTTTTT. The encoded protein is CASSRTGVVDEKLFF.

This clonotype has at least ten counts. The rearrangement links TRBV4-1 to TRBJ2-6; TRBD1 aligns across 9 bases. Germline V gives CDR1 MGHRA, CDR2 YSYEKL. The CDR3 contains 18 residues. V lost 1 base, J lost 4 bases, and 8 bases stayed unmatched. The CDR3 region has the DNA TGCGCCAGCAGCCAAGGGCAACAGGGGGCGCGCGGGGCCAACGTCCTGACTTTC. Translation: CASSQGQQGARGANVLTF.

This clonotype was observed a handful of times. The genes are TRBV11-1 and TRBJ2-3, with 9 bases matching TRBD2. Germline CDR1 reads SGHAT; CDR2 reads FQDESV (reference sequence). V lost 3 bases to trimming and J lost 2 bases; unmatched junction nucleotides: 9. This CDR3 contains 17 residues. CDR3 DNA: TGTGCCAGCAGCTTTAATAGCGGGGGCCAACTCACAGATACGCAGTATTTT. Its protein product is CASSFNSGGQLTDTQYF.

This clonotype was detected a few times. The chain uses TRBV9 and TRBJ2-3, with unresolved D. CDR3 length equals 16 residues. The ends were cut back, 6 bases at V and 0 bases at J, with 17 bases in the middle. Germline values: CDR1 SGDLS, CDR2 YYNGEE. This CDR3 is CASKFGEGQSTDTQYF. The CDR3 nucleotides are TGTGCCAGCAAATTCGGTGAAGGGCAGAGCACAGATACGCAGTATTTT.